This T cell receptor (beta chain) comes out of a study of beta chain features in type 1 diabetes. The authors reverse transcribed all of the isolated RNA, so sequencing captured expressed TCRB transcripts. The repertoire was sequenced with immunoSEQ multiplex PCR; TCRdb's copy has only in-frame clones and lacks some. Seen here are a few hundred thousand clones, about 13% observed once, and the top ten hold 0.013% to 0.015%. On this clone itself: Its antigen is undetermined.

Study-wide points: There were fewer insertions and more deletions at the VDJ junctions of type 1 diabetes patients. Type 1 diabetes patients had moderately but significantly shorter TCRB CDR3s in all four CD4+ subsets.

This clonotype was sampled from a woman aged 18-29 years with type 1 diabetes. The sequencing sample was made of naive CD4+ T cells from blood.

CDR3 DNA: TGTGCCAGCAGCCAATCTAATACAGGTGGAGAGACCCAGTACTTC. It is translated as CASSQSNTGGETQYF. This chain connects TRBV16 to TRBJ2-5, with a tentative D call TRBD1 (5 bases). Germline-derived CDR1 and CDR2 are KGHSY and FQNENV. V was trimmed by 0 bases and J by 4 bases, leaving 12 bases between them. The CDR3 loop spans 15 amino acids.